This T cell receptor (beta chain) was captured by sequencing in a study of blood T cell repertoires in COVID-19. On the study more broadly: COVID-19 samples, acute and convalescent, were from the United States, Italy and Spain.

This clone was counted between two and nine times. Using immunoSEQ multiplex PCR, the repertoire was profiled, and TCRdb retains in-frame clones only, with some absent. The sample has 200,000 to 250,000 clones, about 80% seen once. Germline CDR1 and CDR2: SQVTM and ANQGSEA. With 4 bases clipped from V and 4 bases from J, the junction kept 3 bases outside the gene matches. The CDR3 runs to 12 residues. The chain couples TRBV29-1 to TRBJ1-2, with 7 bases lining up with TRBD1. The specimen was peripheral blood. This receptor was taken from a young man who had recovered from COVID-19. This CDR3 is CSVAGQAYGYTF. The CDR3 coding sequence is TGCAGCGTTGCCGGACAGGCCTATGGCTACACCTTC.